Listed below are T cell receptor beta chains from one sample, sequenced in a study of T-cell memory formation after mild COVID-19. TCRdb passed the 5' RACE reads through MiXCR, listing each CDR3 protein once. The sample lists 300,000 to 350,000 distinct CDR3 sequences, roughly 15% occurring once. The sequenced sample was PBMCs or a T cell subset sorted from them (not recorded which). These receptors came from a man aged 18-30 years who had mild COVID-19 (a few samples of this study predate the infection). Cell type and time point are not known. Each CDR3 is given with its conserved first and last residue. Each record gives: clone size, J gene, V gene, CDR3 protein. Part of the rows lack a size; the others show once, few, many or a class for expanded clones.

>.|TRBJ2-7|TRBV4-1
CASSQVTQPHPYEQYF
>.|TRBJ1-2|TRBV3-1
CASSHSTGFGYTF
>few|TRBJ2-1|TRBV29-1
CSVESGGAINEQFF
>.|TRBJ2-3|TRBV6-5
CASMRDRGRTDTQYF
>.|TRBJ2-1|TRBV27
CASSGNYLSQFF
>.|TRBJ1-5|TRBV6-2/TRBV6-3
CASSYTEYSNQPQHF
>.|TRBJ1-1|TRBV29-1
CSVTDTAPEAFF
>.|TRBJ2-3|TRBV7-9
CASSWWDTQYF
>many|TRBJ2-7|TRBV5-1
CASSNGAGPSYEQYF
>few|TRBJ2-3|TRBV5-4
CASSAATITDTQYF
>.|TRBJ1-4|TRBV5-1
CASSFRGFREKLFF
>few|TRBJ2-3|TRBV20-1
CSAGAGGSDTQYF
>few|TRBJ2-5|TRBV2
CASSAEPRETQYF
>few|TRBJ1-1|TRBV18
CASSHSQGGNTEAFF
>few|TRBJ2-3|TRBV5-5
CASSFERGGSLYTQYF
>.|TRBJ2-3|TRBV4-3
CASSQRHYMSSTDTQYF
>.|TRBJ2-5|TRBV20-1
CSAPEGGQETQYF
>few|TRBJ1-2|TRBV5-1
CASSSETGPYGYTF
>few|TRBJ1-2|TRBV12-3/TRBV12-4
CASSLLGYTF
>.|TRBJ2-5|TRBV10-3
CAISESRTGSTAQYF
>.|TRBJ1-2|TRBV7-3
CASSLSPLTGGNGYTF
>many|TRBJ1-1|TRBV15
CATSRGFNRRNTEAFF
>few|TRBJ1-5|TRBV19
CASSWELARYQPQHF
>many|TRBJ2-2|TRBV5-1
CASSPRTGNTGELFF